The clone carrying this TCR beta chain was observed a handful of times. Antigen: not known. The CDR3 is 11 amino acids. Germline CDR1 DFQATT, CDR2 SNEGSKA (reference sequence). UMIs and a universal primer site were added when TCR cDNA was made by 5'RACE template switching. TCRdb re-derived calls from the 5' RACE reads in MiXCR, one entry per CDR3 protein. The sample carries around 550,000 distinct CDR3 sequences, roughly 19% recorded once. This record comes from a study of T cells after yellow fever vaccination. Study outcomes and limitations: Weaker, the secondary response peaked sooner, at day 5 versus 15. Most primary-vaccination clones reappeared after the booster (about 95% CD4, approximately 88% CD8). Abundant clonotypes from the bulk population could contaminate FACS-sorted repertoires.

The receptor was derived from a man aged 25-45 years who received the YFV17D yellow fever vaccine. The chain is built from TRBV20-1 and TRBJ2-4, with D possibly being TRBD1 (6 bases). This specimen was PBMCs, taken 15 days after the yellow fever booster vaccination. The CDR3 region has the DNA TGCAGGGCCATCCAGGGGAACATTCAGTACTTC. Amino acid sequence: CRAIQGNIQYF.